Sequencing of this T cell receptor beta chain was carried out in a study of spatial heterogeneity in lung cancer. Findings of the study overall: In tumors, expanded intratumoral alpha and beta TCR counts tracked mutation counts.

Deletions cut 3 bases from V and 3 bases from J, with 15 bases between. Germline CDR1 is SGHKS and CDR2 is YYEKEE (reference sequence). The CDR3 sequence is 16 residues long. Time point noted: sample taken at primary tumor resection. The 72 donors had untreated early-stage non-small cell lung cancer. The study tagged each TCR cDNA molecule with a unique molecular identifier. TCRdb re-analysed the 5' RACE reads in MiXCR, keeping a single row per CDR3 protein. In the table there are about 15,000 distinct CDR3 sequences, 6.2% of which are singletons. In its sample, this clonotype was seen many times. The antigen is undetermined.

The gene calls are TRBV5-5 and TRBJ2-2, with D uncertain. This receptor was identified in a male donor with early-stage non-small cell lung cancer. The sample consisted of lung tumor tissue, taken at surgery. CDR3 residues: CASSSHLRPDTGELFF. CDR3 DNA: TGTGCCAGCAGCTCCCACCTGAGGCCCGACACCGGGGAGCTGTTTTTT.